These 16 T cell receptor beta chains were all obtained from the same sample, sequenced in a study of response to subunit inactivated influenza vaccine. A single record per CDR3 protein comes from TCRdb applying MiXCR to the RT-PCR reads. Of 500,000 or so distinct CDR3 sequences listed, more than 15% are singletons. The sequencing here drew on CD4+ T cells sorted from PBMCs, taken approximately 25 months after vaccination. The source of these receptors is a man aged 50 to 69 who received an inactivated influenza vaccine.

This clonotype was detected ten times or more. This chain links TRBV5-1 with TRBJ1-6; D uncertain. V lost 0 bases and J lost 1, with 8 bases in between. CDR1 is SGHRS and CDR2 is YFSETQ in the germline V gene. The CDR3 loop spans 16 amino acids. In nucleotides, the CDR3 is TGCGCCAGCAGCTTGGGGGGTCAGTCCTATAATTCACCCCTCCACTTT. Translation: CASSLGGQSYNSPLHF.

This clonotype was detected a few times. The V gene is TRBV25-1, the J gene TRBJ1-2; D gene unclear. Trimming stripped 4 bases from V and 7 bases from J, with 7 bases between. In germline, CDR1 is MGHDK, CDR2 SYGVNS. There are 11 residues in the CDR3. The chain's CDR3 is CASSVIGGYTF. CDR3 DNA: TGTGCCAGCAGTGTAATAGGTGGCTACACCTTC.

This clonotype was seen ten or more times. This chain links TRBV12-3 or TRBV12-4 with TRBJ2-1; TRBD2 matches at 7 bases. The V segment lost 3 bases and the J segment 4 bases; nucleotides outside the gene matches: 6. This CDR3 comprises 15 residues. The CDR3: CASSFSLAEYNEQFF. CDR3 DNA: TGTGCCAGCAGTTTCTCCCTAGCGGAGTACAATGAGCAGTTCTTC.

This clonotype occurred many times. V and J are TRBV12-3 or TRBV12-4 and TRBJ2-7; D gene uncertain. Trimming stripped 3 bases from V and 3 bases from J, with 0 bases between. The CDR3 sequence is 10 residues long. The CDR3 sequence: CASSFYEQYF. Here the CDR3 DNA reads TGTGCCAGCAGTTTCTACGAGCAGTACTTC.

This clonotype has at least ten counts. The V gene is TRBV5-5, the J gene TRBJ1-2; TRBD1 agrees at 7 bases. CDR1 SGHKS and CDR2 YYEKEE come from the germline V gene (reference sequence). With 0 bases clipped from V and 8 bases from J, the junction kept 10 bases outside the gene matches. This CDR3 comprises 15 residues. CDR3 DNA sequence: TGTGCCAGCAGCTTGGGGACAGGACCTGGAGGGGGCTACACCTTC. It encodes CASSLGTGPGGGYTF. Filled out from reference TRBV5-5 and TRBJ1-2, the complete variable domain reads DAGVTQSPTHLIKTRGQQVTLRCSPISGHKSVSWYQQVLGQGPQFIFQYYEKEERGRGNFPDRFSARQFPNYSSELNVNALLLGDSALYLCASSLGTGPGGGYTFGSGTRLTVV.

The rearrangement joins TRBV15 to TRBJ2-2, with D perhaps matching TRBD2 (5 bases). This CDR3 comprises 14 residues. The germline V and J ends were trimmed by 2 bases and 5 bases, with 9 bases remaining between them. The V gene's germline CDR1 is LNHNV and CDR2 YYDKDF (reference sequence). CDR3 protein: CATSRSRGTGELFF. In nucleotides, the CDR3 is TGTGCCACCAGCAGAAGTCGGGGAACCGGGGAGCTGTTTTTT.

This clonotype came up a few times. The CDR3 carries no conserved terminal phenylalanine or tryptophan, so it likely arises from a read error. The limits of the CDR3 on the DNA are not certain, so only TCRdb's listed CDR3 is given. The V call is TRBV12-3 or TRBV12-4, the J call TRBJ1-4; no check of the table's D call, TRBD1, against the DNA was made. From its first to its last residue, the CDR3 has 18 amino acids. This CDR3 is CASSRNRVKILLRNRRGP.

This clonotype was seen more than once but under ten times. The chain has TRBV4-3 and TRBJ1-4; D is unclear. CDR1 and CDR2 from the germline V gene are LGHNA and YSLEER. The CDR3 is made up of 15 amino acids. V gave up 3 bases and J gave up 7 bases, with 15 bases separating them. CDR3 region: CASSHFARALEKLFF. CDR3 sequence (DNA): TGCGCCAGCAGCCATTTCGCTAGGGCGCTTGAAAAACTGTTTTTT.

This clonotype occurred a few times. The chain combines TRBV5-6 with TRBJ2-3; D possibly corresponds to TRBD2 (5 bases). Germline V gives CDR1 SGHDT, CDR2 YYEEEE. CDR3 length: 13 amino acids. Trimming shortened V by 4 bases and J by 5 bases, and 11 bases separated the two germline ends. CDR3 sequence: CASSAPAGDTQYF. CDR3 nucleotide sequence: TGTGCCAGCAGCGCTCCGGCGGGAGATACGCAGTATTTT.

The chain uses TRBV20-1 and TRBJ2-2; the D is unclear. Trimming cost V 8 bases and J 4 bases, with 14 bases left between them. The CDR3 totals 13 residues. Germline V gene data show CDR1 as DFQATT and CDR2 as SNEGSKA (reference sequence). The CDR3: CSSGPRPTGELFF. The CDR3 nucleotides read TGCAGTTCGGGCCCTCGGCCCACCGGGGAGCTGTTTTTT.

The rearrangement links TRBV9 to TRBJ2-1, with D tentatively TRBD1 or TRBD2 (6 bases each). This CDR3 is 16 amino acids long. The germline CDR1 and CDR2 sequences are SGDLS and YYNGEE. Trimming left V 0 bases short and J 4 bases short, with 14 bases between. The CDR3 loop reads CASSVGGAKGYNEQFF. The CDR3 bases are TGTGCCAGCAGCGTAGGGGGGGCTAAAGGATACAATGAGCAGTTCTTC.

The chain combines TRBV12-3 or TRBV12-4 with TRBJ1-2; D remains ambiguous. V was cut by 3 bases and J by 0 bases, with 8 bases left in between. The CDR3 consists of 14 residues. CDR3 DNA: TGTGCCAGCAGTTTGCCGGGCACTAACTATGGCTACACCTTC. Translation: CASSLPGTNYGYTF.

The V call is TRBV4-1, the J call TRBJ2-7, with 7 bases that match TRBD2. Germline V lookup: CDR1 MGHRA, CDR2 YSYEKL. The CDR3 is made up of 14 amino acids. The V gene end was trimmed by 3 bases and the J gene end by 2 bases; junction bases not matched to a gene: 4. As DNA, the CDR3 is TGCGCCAGCAGCCAGAAAGCGGGAACCTACGAGCAGTACTTC. Residues: CASSQKAGTYEQYF.

This clonotype was seen only a few times. V gene TRBV29-1 combines with J gene TRBJ1-4, with TRBD1 matching 9 bases. V was pared by 4 bases and J by 9 bases, with 6 bases of the junction left unmatched. The CDR3 is made up of 13 amino acids. Germline V CDR1 and CDR2: SQVTM, ANQGSEA. The chain's CDR3 is CSVGGTGNKKLFF. The CDR3 bases are TGCAGCGTTGGTGGGACAGGGAACAAAAAACTGTTTTTT.

This clonotype was seen only a few times. The V gene is TRBV15, the J gene TRBJ2-2; 14 nucleotides line up with TRBD2. CDR3 length: 16 residues. The germline V gene has CDR1 LNHNV and CDR2 YYDKDF (reference sequence). After removal of 5 bases from V and 7 bases from J, the junction contained 6 bases not matched to a gene. The CDR3 DNA sequence: TGTGCCACCAGCCAGGGACTAGCGGGAGCGGGCGGGGAGCTGTTTTTT. As protein: CATSQGLAGAGGELFF.

The table lists this clonotype with a few counts. The rearrangement uses TRBV4-1 and TRBJ2-1; 9 bases agree with TRBD2. Trimming removed 3 bases from V and 8 bases from J; junction bases left unmatched: 11. The CDR3 covers 16 residues. Germline assignment: CDR1 MGHRA and CDR2 YSYEKL. CDR3 nucleotide sequence: TGCGCCAGCAGCCAGCGGGGGGGCCCTCGTTTGGATGAGCAGTTCTTC. The encoded protein is CASSQRGGPRLDEQFF.